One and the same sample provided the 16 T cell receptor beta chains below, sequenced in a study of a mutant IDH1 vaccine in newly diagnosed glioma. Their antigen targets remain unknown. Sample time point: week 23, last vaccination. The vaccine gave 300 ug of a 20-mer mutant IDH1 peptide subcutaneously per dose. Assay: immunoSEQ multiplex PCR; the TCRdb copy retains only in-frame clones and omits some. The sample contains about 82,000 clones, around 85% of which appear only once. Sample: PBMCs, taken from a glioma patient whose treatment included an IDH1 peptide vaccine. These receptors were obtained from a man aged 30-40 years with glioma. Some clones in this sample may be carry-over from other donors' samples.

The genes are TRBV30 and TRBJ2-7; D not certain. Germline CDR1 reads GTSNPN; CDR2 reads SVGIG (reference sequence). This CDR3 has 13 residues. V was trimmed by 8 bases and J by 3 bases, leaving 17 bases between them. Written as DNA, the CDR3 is TGTGCCGGATGGCGTGGCACGAACTACGAGCAGTACTTC. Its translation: CAGWRGTNYEQYF.

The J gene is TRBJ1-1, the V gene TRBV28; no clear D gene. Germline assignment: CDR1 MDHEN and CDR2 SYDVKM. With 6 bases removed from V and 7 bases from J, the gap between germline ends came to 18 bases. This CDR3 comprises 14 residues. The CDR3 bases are TGTGCCAGCAGCCCTCATATAGGGATTAATGAAGCTTTCTTT. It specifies CASSPHIGINEAFF.

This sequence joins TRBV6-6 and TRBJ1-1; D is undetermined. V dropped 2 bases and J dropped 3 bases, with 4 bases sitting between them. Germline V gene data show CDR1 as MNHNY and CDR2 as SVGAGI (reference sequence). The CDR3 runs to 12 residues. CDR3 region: CASSYVDTEAFF. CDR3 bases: TGTGCCAGCAGTTACGTAGACACTGAAGCTTTCTTT.

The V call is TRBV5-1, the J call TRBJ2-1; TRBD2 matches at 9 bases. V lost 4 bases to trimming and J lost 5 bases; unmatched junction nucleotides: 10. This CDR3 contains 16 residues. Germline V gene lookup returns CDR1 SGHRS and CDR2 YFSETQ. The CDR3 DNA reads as TGCGCCAGCAGCCCCCTAGAGCGGGAGGCCAACAATGAGCAGTTCTTC. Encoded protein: CASSPLEREANNEQFF.

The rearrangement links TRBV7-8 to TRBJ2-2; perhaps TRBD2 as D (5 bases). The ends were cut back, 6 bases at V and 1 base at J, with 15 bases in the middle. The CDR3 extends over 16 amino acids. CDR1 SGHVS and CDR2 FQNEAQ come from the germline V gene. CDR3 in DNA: TGTGCCAGCAGTCCAGAACGGGGAAAGAACACCGGGGAGCTGTTTTTT. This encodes CASSPERGKNTGELFF.

The CDR3 bases are TGCAGCGTAGAGGATGGACTAGCCCCCGAGCAGTACTTC. It yields the protein CSVEDGLAPEQYF. The chain combines TRBV29-1 with TRBJ2-7; 8 bases are a match to TRBD2. V was pared by 6 bases and J by 6 bases, with 10 bases of the junction left unmatched. The germline CDR1 and CDR2 sequences are SQVTM and ANQGSEA. This CDR3 comprises 13 residues.

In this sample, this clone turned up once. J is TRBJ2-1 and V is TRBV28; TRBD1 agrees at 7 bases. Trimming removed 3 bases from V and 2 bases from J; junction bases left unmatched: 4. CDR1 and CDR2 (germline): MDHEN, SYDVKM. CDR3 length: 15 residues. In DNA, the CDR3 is TGTGCCAGCAGTTTTGCAGGGGGAACCTACAATGAGCAGTTCTTC. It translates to CASSFAGGTYNEQFF.

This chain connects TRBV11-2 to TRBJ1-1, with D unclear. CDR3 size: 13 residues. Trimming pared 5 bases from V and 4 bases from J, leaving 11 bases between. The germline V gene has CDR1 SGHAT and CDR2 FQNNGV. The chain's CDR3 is CASSAGRATEAFF. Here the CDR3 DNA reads TGTGCCAGCAGCGCGGGAAGGGCCACTGAAGCTTTCTTT.

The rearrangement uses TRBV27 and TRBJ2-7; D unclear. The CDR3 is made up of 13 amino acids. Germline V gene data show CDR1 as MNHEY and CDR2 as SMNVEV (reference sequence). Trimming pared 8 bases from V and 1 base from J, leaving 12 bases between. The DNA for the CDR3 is TGTGCCAGCGGATGGACGGATTCCTACGAGCAGTACTTC. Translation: CASGWTDSYEQYF.

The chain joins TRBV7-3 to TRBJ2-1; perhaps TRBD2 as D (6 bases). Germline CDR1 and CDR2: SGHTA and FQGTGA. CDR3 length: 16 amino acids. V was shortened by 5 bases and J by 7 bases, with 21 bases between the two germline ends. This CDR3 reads CASSPRRAGFKNEQFF. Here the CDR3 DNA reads TGTGCCAGCAGCCCAAGGCGGGCGGGGTTTAAGAATGAGCAGTTCTTC.

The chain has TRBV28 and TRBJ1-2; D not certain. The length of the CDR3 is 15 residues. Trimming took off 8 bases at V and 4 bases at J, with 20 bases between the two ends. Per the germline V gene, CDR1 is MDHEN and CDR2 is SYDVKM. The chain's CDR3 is CASGYFVNSLYGYTF. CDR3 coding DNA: TGTGCCAGCGGGTATTTTGTGAACAGCCTCTATGGCTACACCTTC.

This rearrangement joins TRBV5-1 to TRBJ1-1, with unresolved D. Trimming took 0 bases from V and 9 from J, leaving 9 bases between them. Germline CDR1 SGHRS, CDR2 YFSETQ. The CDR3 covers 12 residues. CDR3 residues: CASSLGPEKAFF. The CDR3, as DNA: TGCGCCAGCAGCTTGGGCCCAGAAAAAGCTTTCTTT.

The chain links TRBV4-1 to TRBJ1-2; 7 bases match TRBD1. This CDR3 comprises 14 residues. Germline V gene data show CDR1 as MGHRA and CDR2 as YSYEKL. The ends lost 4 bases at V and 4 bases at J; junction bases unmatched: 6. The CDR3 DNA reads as TGCGCCAGCAGCCCCGGGACAGAGACCTATGGCTACACCTTC. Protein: CASSPGTETYGYTF.

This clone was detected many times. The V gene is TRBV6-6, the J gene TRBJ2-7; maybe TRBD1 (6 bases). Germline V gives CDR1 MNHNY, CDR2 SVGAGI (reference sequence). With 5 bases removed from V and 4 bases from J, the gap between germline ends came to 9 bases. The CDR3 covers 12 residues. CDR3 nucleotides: TGTGCCAGCAGTCGGACAGATTACGAGCAGTACTTC. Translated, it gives CASSRTDYEQYF.

CDR3 bases: TGTGCCAGCAGTTCCGGGGGGCCTTACAATGAGCAGTTCTTC. Translated, it gives CASSSGGPYNEQFF. This chain uses TRBV6-5 with TRBJ2-1; the D gene is possibly TRBD2 (7 bases). Germline V CDR1 and CDR2: MNHEY, SVGAGI. The CDR3 extends over 14 amino acids. V was shortened by 4 bases and J by 4 bases, with 11 bases between the two germline ends.

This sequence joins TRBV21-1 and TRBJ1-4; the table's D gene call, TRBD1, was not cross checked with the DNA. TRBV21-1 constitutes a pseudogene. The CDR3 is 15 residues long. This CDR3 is CASSKVDSHNEKLFF. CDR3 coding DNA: TGTGCCAGCAGCAAAGTAGACAGCCATAATGAAAAACTGTTTTTT.